This T cell receptor beta chain stems from a study of CD8 T cells in Susac syndrome. The V gene lost 4 bases and the J gene lost 2 bases, with 9 bases spanning the gap. Looked up from germline, CDR1 is SNHLY and CDR2 is FYNNEI. CDR3 size: 13 residues. Blood CD8+ and CD4+ T cells underwent high-throughput TCR beta sequencing. FACS was used to enrich TEMRA cells, whereas the CD8+ and CD4+ T cells were obtained by negative isolation. It was with random hexamers that roughly 0.5 to 1 ug RNA was reverse transcribed. The TCR beta CDR3 was amplified by immunoSEQ multiplex PCR across 54 Vbeta, 13 Jbeta. TCRdb re-analysed the immunoSEQ multiplex PCR reads in MiXCR, keeping a single row per CDR3 protein. This sample has about 140,000 distinct CDR3 sequences; 85% to 95% occur once, and the top ten carry over 0.095%. As concerns this clonotype: Its antigen remains unidentified.

Findings and caveats of the study: The study acknowledged a relatively small number of individuals in its TCR sequencing and HLA analysis.

The clonotype was recovered from a human donor with multiple sclerosis. The sequenced material came from CD4+ T cells from PBMCs. This sequence joins TRBV2 and TRBJ2-7; the D is unclear. The CDR3, as DNA: TGTGCCAGCAGTGGTTCTGGGGCCTACGAGCAGTACTTC. Protein: CASSGSGAYEQYF. Full variable domain (outside the CDR3, taken from reference TRBV2 and TRBJ2-7): EPEVTQTPSHQVTQMGQEVILRCVPISNHLYFYWYRQILGQKVEFLVSFYNNEISEKSEIFDDQFSVERPDGSNFTLKIRSTKLEDSAMYFCASSGSGAYEQYFGPGTRLTVT.